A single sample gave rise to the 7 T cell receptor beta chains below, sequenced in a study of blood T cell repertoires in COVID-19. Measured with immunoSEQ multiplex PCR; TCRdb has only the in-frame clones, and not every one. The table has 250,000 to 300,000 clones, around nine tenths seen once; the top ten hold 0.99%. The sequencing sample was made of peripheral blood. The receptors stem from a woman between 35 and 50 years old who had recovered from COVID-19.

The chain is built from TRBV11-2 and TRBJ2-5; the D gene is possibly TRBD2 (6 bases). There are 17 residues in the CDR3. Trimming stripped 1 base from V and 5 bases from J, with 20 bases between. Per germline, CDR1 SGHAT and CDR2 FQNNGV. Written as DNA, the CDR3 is TGTGCCAGCAGCTTAGGGGTTGGGGGGAGTCTAGGGGAGACCCAGTACTTC. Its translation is CASSLGVGGSLGETQYF.

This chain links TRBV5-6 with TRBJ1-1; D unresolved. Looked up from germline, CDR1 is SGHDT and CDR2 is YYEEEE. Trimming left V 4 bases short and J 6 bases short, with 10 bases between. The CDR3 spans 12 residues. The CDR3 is CASSRRVAEAFF. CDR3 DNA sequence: TGTGCCAGCAGCCGGCGGGTGGCTGAAGCTTTCTTT.

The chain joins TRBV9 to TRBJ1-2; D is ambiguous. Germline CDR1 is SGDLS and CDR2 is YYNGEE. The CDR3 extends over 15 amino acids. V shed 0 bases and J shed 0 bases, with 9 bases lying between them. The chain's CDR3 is CASSVAGVPNYGYTF. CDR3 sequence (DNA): TGTGCCAGCAGCGTAGCGGGAGTACCTAACTATGGCTACACCTTC.

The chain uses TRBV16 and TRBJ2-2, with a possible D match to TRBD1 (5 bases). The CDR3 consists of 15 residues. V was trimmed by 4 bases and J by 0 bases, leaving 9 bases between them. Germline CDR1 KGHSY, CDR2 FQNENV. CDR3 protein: CASSPTAPNTGELFF. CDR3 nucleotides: TGTGCCAGCAGCCCGACAGCCCCGAACACCGGGGAGCTGTTTTTT.

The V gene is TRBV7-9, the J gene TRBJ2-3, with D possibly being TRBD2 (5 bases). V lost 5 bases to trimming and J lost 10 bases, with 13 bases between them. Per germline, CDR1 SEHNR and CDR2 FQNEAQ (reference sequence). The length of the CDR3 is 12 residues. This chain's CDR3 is CASSPGLAAQYF. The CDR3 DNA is TGTGCCAGCAGCCCAGGACTCGCCGCGCAGTATTTT.

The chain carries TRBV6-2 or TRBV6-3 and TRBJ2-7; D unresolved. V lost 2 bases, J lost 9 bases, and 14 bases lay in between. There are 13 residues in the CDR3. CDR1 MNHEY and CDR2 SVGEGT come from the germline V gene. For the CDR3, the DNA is TGTGCCAGCAGTTACGGCGGCCCCACCTCGCAGTACGTC. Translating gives CASSYGGPTSQYV.

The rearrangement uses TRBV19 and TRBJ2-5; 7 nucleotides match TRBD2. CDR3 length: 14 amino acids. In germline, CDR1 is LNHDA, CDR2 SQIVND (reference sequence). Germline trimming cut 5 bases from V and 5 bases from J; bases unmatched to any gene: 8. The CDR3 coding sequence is TGTGCCAGTAGTCCTCGCGGGGGTGGGGAGACCCAGTACTTC. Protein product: CASSPRGGGETQYF.